The clone carrying this TCR beta chain was detected only once. The CDR3 does not end in the conserved phenylalanine or tryptophan, so this is likely a read error. A primer in the constant region served to generate TCR beta cDNA from 500 ng of total RNA. Modified slightly, ARM-PCR produced TCR beta libraries over three nested multiplex PCR rounds. Use of TRBV1-TRBV30 forward primers with a C-beta reverse primer characterized the first two PCR rounds, which lasted around 9 cycles each. MiXCR, applied by TCRdb to the multiplex PCR reads, yields one record per CDR3 protein. The data contain about 97,000 distinct CDR3 sequences, 65% to 75% of them singletons. The record originates from a study of tumor-infiltrating lymphocytes in primary liver carcinoma. Total RNA and DNA came together from approximately 20-30 mg of bulk tissue without cell sorting. From germline, CDR1 is MNHNY and CDR2 SVGAGI (reference sequence). Trimming stripped 11 bases from V and 4 bases from J, with 20 bases between. CDR3 length: 14 residues.

The J gene is TRBJ1-2, the V gene TRBV6-6; D is undetermined. The sequence came from a woman aged 60-75 years with primary liver carcinoma and hepatitis B virus infection. The sequenced material came from liver tumor tissue from sampling region 2. Subset given: tumor region T2, inferior pole. This CDR3 is CACIPEGSGYGYTS. CDR3 DNA: TGTGCCTGCATCCCCGAGGGTTCGGGCTATGGCTACACCTCC.